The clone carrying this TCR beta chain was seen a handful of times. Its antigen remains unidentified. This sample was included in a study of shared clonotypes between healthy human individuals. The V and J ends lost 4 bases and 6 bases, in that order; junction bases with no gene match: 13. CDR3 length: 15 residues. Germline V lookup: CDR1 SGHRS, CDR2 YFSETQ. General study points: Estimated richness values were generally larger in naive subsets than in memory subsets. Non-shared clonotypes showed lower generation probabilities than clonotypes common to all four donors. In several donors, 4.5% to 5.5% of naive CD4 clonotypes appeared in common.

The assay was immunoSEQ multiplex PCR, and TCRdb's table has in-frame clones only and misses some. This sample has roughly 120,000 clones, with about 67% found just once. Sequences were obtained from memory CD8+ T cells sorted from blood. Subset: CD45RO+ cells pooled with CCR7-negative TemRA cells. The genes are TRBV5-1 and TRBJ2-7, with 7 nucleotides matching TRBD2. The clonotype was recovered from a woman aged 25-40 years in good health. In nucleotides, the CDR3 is TGCGCCAGCAGCCCCAACGGGGGGATTGGCGGCGAGCAGTACTTC. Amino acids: CASSPNGGIGGEQYF. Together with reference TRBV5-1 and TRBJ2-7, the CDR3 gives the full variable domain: KAGVTQTPRYLIKTRGQQVTLSCSPISGHRSVSWYQQTPGQGLQFLFEYFSETQRNKGNFPGRFSGRQFSNSRSEMNVSTLELGDSALYLCASSPNGGIGGEQYFGPGTRLTVT.